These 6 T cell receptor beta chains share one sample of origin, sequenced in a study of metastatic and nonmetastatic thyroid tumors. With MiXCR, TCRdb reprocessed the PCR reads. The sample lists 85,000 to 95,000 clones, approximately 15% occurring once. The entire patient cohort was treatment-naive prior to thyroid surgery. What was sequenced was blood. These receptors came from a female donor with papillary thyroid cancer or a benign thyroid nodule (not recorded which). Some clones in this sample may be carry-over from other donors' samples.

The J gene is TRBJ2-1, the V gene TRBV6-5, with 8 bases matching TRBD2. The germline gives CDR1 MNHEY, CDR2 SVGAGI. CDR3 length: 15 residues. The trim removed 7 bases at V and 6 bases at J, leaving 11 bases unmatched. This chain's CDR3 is CASIITLAGTNEQFF. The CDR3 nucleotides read TGTGCCAGCATTATAACCCTAGCGGGTACCAATGAGCAGTTCTTC.

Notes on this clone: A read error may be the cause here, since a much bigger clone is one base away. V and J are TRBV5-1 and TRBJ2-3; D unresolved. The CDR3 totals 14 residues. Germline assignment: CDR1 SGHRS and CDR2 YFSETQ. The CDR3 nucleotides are TGCGCCAGCAGCTTGGGCTTCGGCACATATACGCAGTATTTT. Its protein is CASSLGFGTYTQYF.

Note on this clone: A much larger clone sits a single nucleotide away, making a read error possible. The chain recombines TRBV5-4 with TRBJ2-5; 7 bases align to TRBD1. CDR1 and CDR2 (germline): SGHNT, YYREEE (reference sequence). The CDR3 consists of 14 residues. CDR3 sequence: CASSLQGQEDTQYF. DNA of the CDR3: TGTGCCAGCAGCTTACAGGGGCAGGAAGATACCCAGTACTTC.

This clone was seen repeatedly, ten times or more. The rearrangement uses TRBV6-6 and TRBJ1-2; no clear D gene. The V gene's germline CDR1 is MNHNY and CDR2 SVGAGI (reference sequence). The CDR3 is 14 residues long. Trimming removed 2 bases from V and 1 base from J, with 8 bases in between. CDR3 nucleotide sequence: TGTGCCAGCAGTTACGGGGTGGGTAACTATGGCTACACCTTC. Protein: CASSYGVGNYGYTF.

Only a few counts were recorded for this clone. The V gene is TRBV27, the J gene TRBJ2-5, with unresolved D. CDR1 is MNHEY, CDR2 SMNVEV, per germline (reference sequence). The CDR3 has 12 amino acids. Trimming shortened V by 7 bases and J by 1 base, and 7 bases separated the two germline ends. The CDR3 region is CASTETQETQYF. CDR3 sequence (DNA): TGTGCCAGCACCGAGACCCAAGAGACCCAGTACTTC.

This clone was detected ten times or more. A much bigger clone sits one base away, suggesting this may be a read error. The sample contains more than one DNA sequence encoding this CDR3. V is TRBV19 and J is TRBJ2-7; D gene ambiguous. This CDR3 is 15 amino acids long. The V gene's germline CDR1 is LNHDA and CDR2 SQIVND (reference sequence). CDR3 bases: TGTGCCAGCAGTATCAATGGCCTGAACGGTGTCGAGCAGTACTTC. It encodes CASSINGLNGVEQYF. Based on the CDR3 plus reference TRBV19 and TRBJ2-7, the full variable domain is DGGITQSPKYLFRKEGQNVTLSCEQNLNHDAMYWYRQDPGQGLRLIYYSQIVNDFQKGDIAEGYSVSREKKESFPLTVTSAQKNPTAFYLCASSINGLNGVEQYFGPGTRLTVT.